Included here is one T cell receptor beta chain sequence, with context. This specimen belongs to a study of blood T cell repertoires in COVID-19. Looking at the study overall: COVID-19 samples from acute and convalescent phases originated in the United States, Italy and Spain.

TCRdb keeps only in-frame clones here, not all; method: immunoSEQ multiplex PCR. The table lists under 150,000 clones, more than 70% of them singletons. Trimming removed 0 bases from V and 1 base from J; junction bases left unmatched: 10. The V gene's germline CDR1 is LGHNA and CDR2 YNFKEQ. The CDR3 is made up of 18 amino acids. The sample was peripheral blood. The receptor's source is a human donor in a cohort sampled during active COVID-19. The chain links TRBV4-2 to TRBJ2-3, with 7 bases fitting TRBD2. CDR3 residues: CASSQELTGDYGTDTQYF. Written as DNA, the CDR3 is TGTGCCAGCAGCCAAGAATTAACGGGGGACTATGGCACAGATACGCAGTATTTT.